These 15 T cell receptor beta chains came from one sample sequenced in a study of T cell changes during pregnancy in multiple sclerosis. The repertoire was sequenced with immunoSEQ multiplex PCR; TCRdb's copy has only in-frame clones and lacks some. The sample holds roughly 110,000 clones, roughly nine tenths seen once. The sample in question was peripheral blood, obtained in the third trimester of pregnancy. These receptors originate from a female donor with multiple sclerosis, enrolled in a pregnancy study.

The chain carries TRBV9 and TRBJ1-3, with TRBD1 matching 7 bases. The CDR3 length is 17 residues. Unmatched junction bases numbered 12, after V lost 0 bases and J lost 6 bases. From germline, CDR1 is SGDLS and CDR2 YYNGEE. The CDR3 DNA follows: TGTGCCAGCAGCGTAGAACTGAGGGGGACAGTGGAAAACACCATATATTTT. This gives the protein CASSVELRGTVENTIYF.

The chain carries TRBV6-1 and TRBJ2-7; D is perhaps TRBD1 (6 bases). Germline V gene lookup returns CDR1 MNHNS and CDR2 SASEGT. Trimming shortened V by 7 bases and J by 5 bases, and 12 bases separated the two germline ends. This CDR3 spans 12 amino acids. CDR3 sequence (DNA): TGTGCCAGCACAGGGGAGAAGGACGAGCAGTACTTC. It codes for CASTGEKDEQYF.

V and J are TRBV7-9 and TRBJ1-1; 8 bases fit TRBD1. Trimming at V came to 5 bases and at J to 5 bases, leaving 13 bases not matched to a gene. The CDR3 runs to 16 residues. Looked up from germline, CDR1 is SEHNR and CDR2 is FQNEAQ (reference sequence). This CDR3 is CASSRYIGQGQTEAFF. The CDR3, as DNA: TGTGCCAGCAGCCGTTATATTGGACAGGGCCAAACTGAAGCTTTCTTT.

This chain joins TRBV27 and TRBJ2-3, with 9 bases that match TRBD2. The CDR3 runs to 16 residues. V was clipped by 3 bases and J by 5 bases; unmatched bases: 9. Per the germline V gene, CDR1 is MNHEY and CDR2 is SMNVEV (reference sequence). For the CDR3, the DNA is TGTGCCAGCAGTTTCTACGCTAGCGGGATAATAGATACGCAGTATTTT. Residues: CASSFYASGIIDTQYF.

Comment on this clone: One end of the junction varies from germline; a read error may be responsible. V is TRBV5-4 and J is TRBJ2-2; 15 nucleotides agree with TRBD2. Germline CDR1 is SGHNT and CDR2 is YYREEE (reference sequence). The CDR3 covers 15 residues. The CDR3: CASSSSPGLAGGLFF. For the CDR3, the DNA is TGTGCCAGCAGCTCCTCTCCGGGACTAGCGGGGGGGCTGTTTTTT.

This chain uses TRBV23-1 with TRBJ2-1, with 9 bases fitting TRBD2. TRBV23-1 is labeled an ORF, and its function is uncertain. J lost 3 bases, V lost 2 bases, and 14 bases had no gene match. CDR3 size: 19 residues. CDR3 amino acids: CASSQTLNLSGRFYNEQFF. The CDR3 coding sequence is TGCGCCAGCAGTCAAACCCTAAACCTTAGCGGGAGATTCTACAATGAGCAGTTCTTC.

J is TRBJ1-5 and V is TRBV5-5; 7 bases map to TRBD1. Germline V gene sequence: CDR1 SGHKS, CDR2 YYEKEE (reference sequence). The CDR3 covers 18 residues. V was clipped by 2 bases and J by 2 bases; unmatched bases: 13. The CDR3, as DNA: TGTGCCAGCAGCTTCGCCCACACAGGGGATGGGGGCAATCAGCCCCAGCATTTT. Protein sequence: CASSFAHTGDGGNQPQHF.

This clone showed up just a few times. This chain joins TRBV5-6 and TRBJ1-6, with 7 bases lining up with TRBD1. Germline V gene sequence: CDR1 SGHDT, CDR2 YYEEEE. This CDR3 is 16 amino acids long. Losses at the gene ends were 4 bases for V and 13 bases for J; bases not matched to a gene: 17. Here the CDR3 DNA reads TGTGCCAGCAGCCAGGGGCTGGCAGGGGGACCTGGGCCCCTCCACTTT. Encoded protein: CASSQGLAGGPGPLHF.

The CDR3 region is CASSLLTGARGYTF. CDR3 nucleotides: TGTGCCAGCAGTTTGTTGACAGGGGCGAGGGGCTACACCTTC. The V gene is TRBV28, the J gene TRBJ1-2; 8 bases agree with TRBD1. This CDR3 region has 14 residues. The V segment lost 3 bases and the J segment 8 bases; nucleotides outside the gene matches: 8. The germline gives CDR1 MDHEN, CDR2 SYDVKM.

This chain connects TRBV28 to TRBJ1-5; 7 bases are shared with TRBD1. The CDR3 totals 15 residues. Per the germline V gene, CDR1 is MDHEN and CDR2 is SYDVKM. J lost 1 base, V lost 2 bases, and 2 bases had no gene match. The CDR3 loop is CASSLATGSNQPQHF. CDR3 bases: TGTGCCAGCAGTTTAGCGACAGGGAGCAATCAGCCCCAGCATTTT.

CDR3 residues: CASSVFREKNTEAFF. The CDR3 DNA sequence: TGTGCCAGCAGTGTTTTCCGGGAGAAGAACACTGAAGCTTTCTTT. The J gene is TRBJ1-1, the V gene TRBV2; D gene ambiguous. The CDR3 runs 15 residues. V lost 4 bases and J 1 base, leaving 13 bases between the germline ends. Germline CDR1 reads SNHLY; CDR2 reads FYNNEI.

The gene calls are TRBV19 and TRBJ1-5; no firm D call. The germline V gene encodes CDR1 LNHDA and CDR2 SQIVND (reference sequence). The CDR3 covers 15 residues. V shed 0 bases and J shed 2 bases, with 8 bases lying between them. The CDR3 coding sequence is TGTGCCAGTAGTATAGATCGAGAACGCAATCAGCCCCAGCATTTT. Translated, it gives CASSIDRERNQPQHF. Full variable domain (outside the CDR3, taken from reference TRBV19 and TRBJ1-5): DGGITQSPKYLFRKEGQNVTLSCEQNLNHDAMYWYRQDPGQGLRLIYYSQIVNDFQKGDIAEGYSVSREKKESFPLTVTSAQKNPTAFYLCASSIDRERNQPQHFGDGTRLSIL.

This sequence joins TRBV7-6 and TRBJ2-1, with D possibly being TRBD2 (6 bases). CDR1 and CDR2 from the germline V gene are SGHVS and FNYEAQ. V was cut by 4 bases and J by 0 bases, with 13 bases left in between. This CDR3 is 16 amino acids long. In DNA, the CDR3 is TGTGCCAGCAGCTACGGGAGTTTGGGCTCCTACAATGAGCAGTTCTTC. Protein: CASSYGSLGSYNEQFF.

J is TRBJ1-2 and V is TRBV7-6; D remains ambiguous. Trimming cost V 0 bases and J 1 base, with 15 bases left between them. The CDR3 has 17 residues. Germline values: CDR1 SGHVS, CDR2 FNYEAQ. The CDR3 is CASSLASRPAHNYGYTF. Here the CDR3 DNA reads TGTGCCAGCAGCTTAGCCTCTAGGCCGGCGCATAACTATGGCTACACCTTC.

V and J are TRBV27 and TRBJ2-5; D not resolved. This CDR3 spans 14 amino acids. Trimming took 8 bases from V and 1 from J, leaving 14 bases between them. Per the germline V gene, CDR1 is MNHEY and CDR2 is SMNVEV (reference sequence). In DNA form, the CDR3 reads TGTGCCAGCCGAGACCCTCGGGTCCAAGAGACCCAGTACTTC. The encoded protein is CASRDPRVQETQYF.